The 18 T cell receptor beta chains given below trace back to one sample, sequenced in a study of cytomegalovirus exposure and HLA in healthy donors. Primers: 60 Vbeta forward and 13 Jbeta reverse. TCRdb's table, derived via immunoSEQ multiplex PCR, lists solely in-frame clones and lacks some. The sample lists approximately 150,000 clones, around 88% occurring once. Sequencing was carried out using PBMCs. All receptors come from a woman younger than 45 in good health and CMV-seronegative.

The CDR3 region has the DNA TGCGCCAGCAGTTCCCAAACGGACAGAGAGCAGTACTTC. Amino acid sequence: CASSSQTDREQYF. This chain connects TRBV10-2 to TRBJ2-5, with D tentatively TRBD1 (6 bases). The ends were cut back, 5 bases at V and 11 bases at J, with 18 bases in the middle. Germline V gene lookup returns CDR1 WSHSY and CDR2 SAAADI. The CDR3 sequence is 13 residues long.

The genes are TRBV2 and TRBJ2-5; TRBD2 might be the D (5 bases). The CDR3 length is 14 residues. CDR1 and CDR2 from the germline V gene are SNHLY and FYNNEI. Trimming cost V 2 bases and J 7 bases, with 14 bases left between them. CDR3 in amino acids: CASSELIGKWTQYF. The CDR3 nucleotides read TGTGCCAGCAGTGAACTTATCGGGAAGTGGACCCAGTACTTC.

The chain couples TRBV19 to TRBJ2-7; 7 nucleotides line up with TRBD1. The CDR3 is 14 amino acids. Germline trimming cut 5 bases from V and 8 bases from J; bases unmatched to any gene: 12. The germline CDR1 and CDR2 sequences are LNHDA and SQIVND (reference sequence). DNA of the CDR3: TGTGCCAGTAGTTTCTCCGGGACAGCCTCGAAGCAGTACTTC. Its translation is CASSFSGTASKQYF.

The rearrangement links TRBV5-1 to TRBJ2-2; tentative D call: TRBD2 (5 bases). The CDR3 consists of 14 residues. CDR1 SGHRS and CDR2 YFSETQ come from the germline V gene. V lost 4 bases and J lost 4, with 11 bases in between. The CDR3 reads CASSETGITGELFF. CDR3 bases: TGCGCCAGCAGCGAAACGGGGATCACCGGGGAGCTGTTTTTT.

This chain connects TRBV5-4 to TRBJ2-5, with 9 bases that match TRBD2. The V and J ends lost 3 bases and 3 bases, in that order; junction bases with no gene match: 6. This CDR3 is built from 15 residues. The germline CDR1 and CDR2 sequences are SGHNT and YYREEE (reference sequence). The CDR3 DNA reads TGTGCCAGCAGCTACCCTAGCGGGATCAAAGAGACCCAGTACTTC. Its translation: CASSYPSGIKETQYF.

The rearrangement joins TRBV27 to TRBJ1-1; TRBD1 is a possible D gene (6 bases). The V and J ends lost 6 bases and 1 base respectively, with 9 bases between them. Germline V lookup: CDR1 MNHEY, CDR2 SMNVEV (reference sequence). The CDR3 totals 13 residues. CDR3 nucleotides: TGTGCCAGCAGCTCGACAGGGAACACTGAAGCTTTCTTT. Amino acid sequence: CASSSTGNTEAFF.

The rearrangement uses TRBV11-2 and TRBJ1-1; 10 nucleotides line up with TRBD1. The CDR3 sequence is 15 residues long. The trim removed 1 base at V and 4 bases at J, leaving 3 bases unmatched. Per germline, CDR1 SGHAT and CDR2 FQNNGV. The chain's CDR3 is CASSLVWTGGTEAFF. CDR3 coding DNA: TGTGCCAGCAGCTTAGTGTGGACAGGGGGCACTGAAGCTTTCTTT. Supplemented by reference TRBV11-2 and TRBJ1-1, the full variable domain reads EAGVAQSPRYKIIEKRQSVAFWCNPISGHATLYWYQQILGQGPKLLIQFQNNGVVDDSQLPKDRFSAERLKGVDSTLKIQPAKLEDSAVYLCASSLVWTGGTEAFFGQGTRLTVV.

The chain uses TRBV5-6 and TRBJ2-7; tentative D call: TRBD2 (5 bases). CDR1 is SGHDT, CDR2 YYEEEE, per germline. Trimming left V 1 base short and J 5 bases short, with 16 bases between. The CDR3 sequence is 15 residues long. CDR3 coding DNA: TGTGCCAGCAGCTTGCGTCGGACTCTTGCCCACGAGCAGTACTTC. It codes for CASSLRRTLAHEQYF. The full variable domain, its missing parts supplied by reference TRBV5-6 and TRBJ2-7, is DAGVTQSPTHLIKTRGQQVTLRCSPKSGHDTVSWYQQALGQGPQFIFQYYEEEERQRGNFPDRFSGHQFPNYSSELNVNALLLGDSALYLCASSLRRTLAHEQYFGPGTRLTVT.

This chain joins TRBV27 and TRBJ2-5, with a weak D call TRBD1 (6 bases). This CDR3 spans 14 amino acids. CDR1 and CDR2 (germline): MNHEY, SMNVEV (reference sequence). The V end was cut by 8 bases, the J end by 2 bases, with 15 bases between. CDR3 in DNA: TGTGCCAGCCGGATTCGGGACATTCAAGAGACCCAGTACTTC. It translates to CASRIRDIQETQYF.

This chain connects TRBV28 to TRBJ2-5; D is perhaps TRBD1 (5 bases). Germline V gene data show CDR1 as MDHEN and CDR2 as SYDVKM. The V end lost 5 bases, the J end lost 7 bases, and 20 bases lay between the germline ends. This CDR3 is built from 15 residues. This CDR3 reads CASSPREQGGWTQYF. The CDR3 DNA sequence: TGTGCCAGCAGTCCCCGTGAGCAGGGTGGATGGACCCAGTACTTC.

This clone has more than one count but fewer than ten. The V call is TRBV5-6, the J call TRBJ1-6, with a tentative D call TRBD1 (6 bases). The CDR3 spans 12 residues. The germline V gene encodes CDR1 SGHDT and CDR2 YYEEEE. The ends were cut back, 1 base at V and 16 bases at J, with 12 bases in the middle. CDR3 DNA: TGTGCCAGCAGCTTGTATATTAGGGGGCTCCACTTT. This sequence encodes CASSLYIRGLHF. The full variable domain, with the rest looked up from reference TRBV5-6 and TRBJ1-6, is DAGVTQSPTHLIKTRGQQVTLRCSPKSGHDTVSWYQQALGQGPQFIFQYYEEEERQRGNFPDRFSGHQFPNYSSELNVNALLLGDSALYLCASSLYIRGLHFGNGTRLTVT.

The rearrangement uses TRBV19 and TRBJ2-2; 7 bases are a match to TRBD1. From germline, CDR1 is LNHDA and CDR2 SQIVND (reference sequence). V was clipped by 4 bases and J by 10 bases; unmatched bases: 3. The CDR3 has 12 amino acids. CDR3 loop: CASSTQGVELFF. The DNA of the CDR3 is TGTGCCAGTAGTACCCAGGGGGTGGAGCTGTTTTTT.

CDR3 coding DNA: TGTGCCAGCAGCTTAGCGGGGACAAATGAGCAGTTCTTC. Its translation is CASSLAGTNEQFF. The chain carries TRBV7-9 and TRBJ2-1; tentatively, D is TRBD1 (6 bases). V dropped 0 bases and J dropped 7 bases, with 7 bases sitting between them. This CDR3 is 13 amino acids long. Looked up from germline, CDR1 is SEHNR and CDR2 is FQNEAQ (reference sequence).

This chain links TRBV28 with TRBJ2-1; 10 nucleotides match TRBD2. In germline, CDR1 is MDHEN, CDR2 SYDVKM. Trimming removed 5 bases from V and 6 bases from J; junction bases left unmatched: 19. The length of the CDR3 is 19 residues. The chain's CDR3 is CASSPSPLAGRDWVNEQFF. For the CDR3, the DNA is TGTGCCAGCAGTCCGAGCCCACTAGCGGGACGCGACTGGGTCAATGAGCAGTTCTTC.

This chain connects TRBV6-5 to TRBJ1-2; 10 nucleotides match TRBD1. Germline CDR1 is MNHEY and CDR2 is SVGAGI. Trimming removed 2 bases from V and 8 bases from J; junction bases left unmatched: 11. The CDR3 runs to 16 residues. The DNA for the CDR3 is TGTGCCAGCAGTTACACACACCGGGACAGGGGCTTCGGCTACACCTTC. It codes for CASSYTHRDRGFGYTF.

This chain links TRBV27 with TRBJ2-3; 8 nucleotides align to TRBD2. The V and J ends lost 8 bases and 5 bases, in that order; junction bases with no gene match: 12. The CDR3 has 15 residues. Germline CDR1 MNHEY, CDR2 SMNVEV (reference sequence). CDR3 in amino acids: CASGSGGGPRDTQYF. CDR3 bases: TGTGCCAGCGGGAGTGGCGGGGGGCCCAGAGATACGCAGTATTTT.

The chain joins TRBV4-1 to TRBJ2-7, with D possibly matching TRBD1 (5 bases). The V gene's germline CDR1 is MGHRA and CDR2 YSYEKL. The CDR3 consists of 13 residues. Trimming shortened V by 0 bases and J by 4 bases, and 7 bases separated the two germline ends. The CDR3 reads CASSQDGAYEQYF. In DNA, the CDR3 is TGCGCCAGCAGCCAAGATGGGGCATACGAGCAGTACTTC.

V gene TRBV28 combines with J gene TRBJ2-5, with D possibly being TRBD2 (6 bases). This CDR3 is built from 15 residues. V was clipped by 3 bases and J by 5 bases, with 16 bases between them. The germline gives CDR1 MDHEN, CDR2 SYDVKM. The CDR3 here is CASSFGGTSGETQYF. The CDR3 coding sequence is TGTGCCAGCAGTTTTGGGGGGACTTCGGGTGAGACCCAGTACTTC.